This T cell receptor beta chain was documented in a study of blood T cell repertoires in COVID-19. At the level of the study: Samples taken during acute and convalescent COVID-19 were collected in the United States, Italy and Spain. PBMCs, B-cell-depleted T cells, or T cells were the source of the cDNA or gDNA that made up the material.

As processed by the authors: Cell counts per sample came from amplifying reference gene primers. Here immunoSEQ multiplex PCR was the method, and the copy in TCRdb shows in-frame clones only, minus some. That table supplies the V and J calls and clone size; D and trimming were determined from the DNA. The data hold around 300,000 clones, with around four fifths observed a single time. V was shortened by 8 bases and J by 3 bases, with 17 bases between the two germline ends. CDR1 MNHEY and CDR2 SMNVEV come from the germline V gene (reference sequence). This CDR3 is 15 amino acids long. This receptor was identified in a woman between 45 and 60 years old with active or convalescent COVID-19. The V call is TRBV27, the J call TRBJ1-5; TRBD1 is a possible D gene (6 bases). Sequenced material: peripheral blood. CDR3 in amino acids: CASRAARGYNQPQHF. The DNA for the CDR3 is TGTGCCAGCCGTGCGGCCAGGGGCTACAATCAGCCCCAGCATTTT.